Shown below are 6 T cell receptor beta chains from a single sample sequenced in a study of blood T cell repertoires in COVID-19. Method: immunoSEQ multiplex PCR; TCRdb's copy keeps in-frame clones and lacks some. The repertoire holds about 240,000 clones, with 80% to 90% as singletons. Material for sequencing was PBMCs or T cells enriched from blood (not recorded which). The receptors originated from a woman aged 35 to 49 who had been exposed to COVID-19.

The V and J genes are TRBV29-1 and TRBJ1-4, with 8 bases lining up with TRBD1. Germline V CDR1 and CDR2: SQVTM, ANQGSEA. The CDR3 has 13 residues. J gave up 5 bases and V 7 bases, and 6 bases lay outside the gene matches. The CDR3 spells CSAYRTGNEKLFF. The CDR3 coding sequence is TGCAGCGCTTACCGGACAGGGAATGAAAAACTGTTTTTT.

This rearrangement joins TRBV25-1 to TRBJ1-2; D unclear. Germline-derived CDR1 and CDR2 are MGHDK and SYGVNS. The CDR3 is made up of 12 amino acids. The V end lost 6 bases, the J end lost 4 bases, and 9 bases lay between the germline ends. The CDR3 DNA reads as TGTGCCAGCAGCCCCGGGTCCTATGGCTACACCTTC. Amino acids: CASSPGSYGYTF.

The V gene is TRBV4-1, the J gene TRBJ1-5; D may be TRBD1 (5 bases). V was pared by 5 bases and J by 0 bases, with 11 bases between. Germline assignment: CDR1 MGHRA and CDR2 YSYEKL. The CDR3 is 15 residues long. DNA for the CDR3: TGCGCCAGCAGCACAGGCCTATATAGCAATCAGCCCCAGCATTTT. Translation: CASSTGLYSNQPQHF.

The rearrangement links TRBV30 to TRBJ1-6; 7 bases are shared with TRBD1. CDR1 GTSNPN and CDR2 SVGIG come from the germline V gene (reference sequence). The CDR3 covers 16 residues. Losses at the gene ends were 1 base for V and 8 bases for J; bases not matched to a gene: 11. The CDR3 coding sequence is TGTGCCTGGAGTGGGGGACAGCCACTCGAGTATTCACCCCTCCACTTT. It translates to CAWSGGQPLEYSPLHF. Based on the CDR3 plus reference TRBV30 and TRBJ1-6, the full variable domain is SQTIHQWPATLVQPVGSPLSLECTVEGTSNPNLYWYRQAAGRGLQLLFYSVGIGQISSEVPQNLSASRPQDRQFILSSKKLLLSDSGFYLCAWSGGQPLEYSPLHFGNGTRLTVT.

The CDR3 here is CASSRGKGQVNSPLHF. In DNA form, the CDR3 reads TGTGCCAGTAGTAGGGGGAAGGGACAGGTTAATTCACCCCTCCACTTT. V is TRBV19 and J is TRBJ1-6; 8 nucleotides line up with TRBD1. CDR1 is LNHDA, CDR2 SQIVND, per germline (reference sequence). This CDR3 contains 16 residues. The V gene end was trimmed by 4 bases and the J gene end by 6 bases; junction bases not matched to a gene: 8.

This chain links TRBV9 with TRBJ2-7; D is possibly TRBD1 (5 bases). V was pared by 2 bases and J by 6 bases, with 15 bases between. This CDR3 contains 14 residues. CDR1 is SGDLS, CDR2 YYNGEE, per germline. The CDR3 is CASSVDVGVPEQYF. CDR3 coding DNA: TGTGCCAGCAGCGTGGATGTAGGGGTACCCGAGCAGTACTTC.